This is a list of T cell receptor beta chains from one sample in a study of cytomegalovirus exposure and HLA in healthy donors. Only in-frame clones appear in the TCRdb table, and some are missing; sequencing was by immunoSEQ multiplex PCR. Among some 210,000 clones listed, approximately 80% were seen once. Material for sequencing was PBMCs. These receptors were obtained from a woman aged 50 to 65 in good health and CMV-seropositive. Both conserved end residues are part of each CDR3. Each record gives: D gene, J gene, V gene, CDR3 protein. D genes are given only for firm matches.

>TRBD1|TRBJ1-1|TRBV28
CASRLTGVNTEAFF
>-|TRBJ2-1|TRBV20-1
CSARAGDRRVF
>-|TRBJ1-6|TRBV28
CASSSPRDSPLHF
>-|TRBJ2-2|TRBV7-3
CASSRTGEDTGELFF
>TRBD1|TRBJ1-2|TRBV9
CASSPPGTDYTF
>-|TRBJ2-5|TRBV6-6
CASSYSKETQYF
>-|TRBJ2-3|TRBV5-1
CASTIGGELTDTQYF
>-|TRBJ1-2|TRBV28
CAGADNYGYTF
>TRBD1|TRBJ2-5|TRBV6-1
CASRFNRGSQETQYF
>TRBD1|TRBJ1-5|TRBV19
CASSIPTGGDQPQHF
>-|TRBJ2-7|TRBV15
CATSRDRYSSYEQYF
>-|TRBJ2-1|TRBV18
CASSKLAPSSYNEQFF
>-|TRBJ1-2|TRBV4-1
CASSQTIARGLSANYGYAF
>-|TRBJ1-6|TRBV9
CASSYDRQNSPLHF
>TRBD2|TRBJ2-4|TRBV4-1
CASSQGGGRSKNIQYF
>TRBD2|TRBJ2-3|TRBV11-2
CASSLDLSGGASDTQYF
>-|TRBJ2-2|TRBV29-1
CSVVGEDTGELFF
>TRBD2|TRBJ2-1|TRBV4-1
CASSQEGAGGSYNEQFF